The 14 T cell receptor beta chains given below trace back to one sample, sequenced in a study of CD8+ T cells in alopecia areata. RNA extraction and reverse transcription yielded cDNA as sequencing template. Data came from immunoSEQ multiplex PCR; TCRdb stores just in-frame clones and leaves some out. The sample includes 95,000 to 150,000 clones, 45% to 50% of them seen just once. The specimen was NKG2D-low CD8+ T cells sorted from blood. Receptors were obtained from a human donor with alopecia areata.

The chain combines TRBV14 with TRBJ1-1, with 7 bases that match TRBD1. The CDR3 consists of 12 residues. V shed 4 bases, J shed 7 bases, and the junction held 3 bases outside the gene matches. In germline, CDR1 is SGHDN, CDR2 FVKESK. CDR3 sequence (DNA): TGTGCCAGCAGCCCGACAGGGAATGAAGCTTTCTTT. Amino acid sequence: CASSPTGNEAFF.

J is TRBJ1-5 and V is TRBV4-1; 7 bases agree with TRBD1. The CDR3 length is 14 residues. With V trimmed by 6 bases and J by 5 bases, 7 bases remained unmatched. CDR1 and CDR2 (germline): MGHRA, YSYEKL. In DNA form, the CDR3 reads TGCGCCAGCAGTCCCAGACAGGGCCATCAGCCCCAGCATTTT. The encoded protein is CASSPRQGHQPQHF.

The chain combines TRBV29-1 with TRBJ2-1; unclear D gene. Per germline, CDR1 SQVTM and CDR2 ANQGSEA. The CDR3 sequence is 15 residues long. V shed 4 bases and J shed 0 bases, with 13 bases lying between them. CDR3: CSVVTALSSYNEQFF. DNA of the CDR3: TGCAGCGTTGTGACGGCCTTAAGCTCCTACAATGAGCAGTTCTTC.

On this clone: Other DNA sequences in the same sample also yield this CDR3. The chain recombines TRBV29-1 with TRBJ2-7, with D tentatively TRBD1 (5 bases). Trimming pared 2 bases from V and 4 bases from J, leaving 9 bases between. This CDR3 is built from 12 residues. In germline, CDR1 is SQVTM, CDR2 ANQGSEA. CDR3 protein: CSVERGGYEQYF. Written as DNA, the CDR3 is TGCAGCGTTGAAAGGGGTGGATACGAGCAGTACTTC.

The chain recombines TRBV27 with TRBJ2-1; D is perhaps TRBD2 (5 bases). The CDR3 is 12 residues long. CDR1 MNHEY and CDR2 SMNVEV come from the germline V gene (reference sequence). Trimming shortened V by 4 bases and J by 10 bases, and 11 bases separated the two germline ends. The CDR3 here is CASSSGIGEQFF. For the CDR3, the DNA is TGTGCCAGCAGTTCCGGGATCGGGGAGCAGTTCTTC.

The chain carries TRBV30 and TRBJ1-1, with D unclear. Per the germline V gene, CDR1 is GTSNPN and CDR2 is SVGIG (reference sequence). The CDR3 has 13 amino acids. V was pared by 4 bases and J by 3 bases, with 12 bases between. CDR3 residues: CAWNSGADTEAFF. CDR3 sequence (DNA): TGTGCCTGGAATTCCGGAGCGGACACTGAAGCTTTCTTT.

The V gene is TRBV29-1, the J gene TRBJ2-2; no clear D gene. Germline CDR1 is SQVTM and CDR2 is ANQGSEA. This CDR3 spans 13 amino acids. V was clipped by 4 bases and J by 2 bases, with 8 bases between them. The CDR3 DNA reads TGCAGCGTTGTGCTGGTAAACACCGGGGAGCTGTTTTTT. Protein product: CSVVLVNTGELFF.

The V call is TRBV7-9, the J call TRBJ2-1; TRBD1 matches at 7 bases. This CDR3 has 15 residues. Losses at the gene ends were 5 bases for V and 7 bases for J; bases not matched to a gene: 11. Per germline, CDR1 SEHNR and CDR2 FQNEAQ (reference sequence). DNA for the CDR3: TGTGCCAGCAGCCCGATCGACAGGGTAGGGAATGAGCAGTTCTTC. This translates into CASSPIDRVGNEQFF. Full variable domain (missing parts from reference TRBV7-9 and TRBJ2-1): DTGVSQNPRHKITKRGQNVTFRCDPISEHNRLYWYRQTLGQGPEFLTYFQNEAQLEKSRLLSDRFSAERPKGSFSTLEIQRTEQGDSAMYLCASSPIDRVGNEQFFGPGTRLTVL.

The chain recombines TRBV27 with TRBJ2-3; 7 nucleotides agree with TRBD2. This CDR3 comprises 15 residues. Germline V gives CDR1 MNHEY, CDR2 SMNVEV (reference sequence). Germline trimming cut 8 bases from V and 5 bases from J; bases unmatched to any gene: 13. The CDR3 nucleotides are TGTGCCAGCCGACCATTCATCTGGGGGGGAGATACGCAGTATTTT. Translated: CASRPFIWGGDTQYF.

The DNA for the CDR3 is TGTGCCAGCATGGGGAACACTGAAGCTTTCTTT. Translated: CASMGNTEAFF. The V and J genes are TRBV2 and TRBJ1-1, with D unresolved. The CDR3 spans 11 residues. Germline V gives CDR1 SNHLY, CDR2 FYNNEI. Trimming left V 7 bases short and J 1 base short, with 4 bases between.

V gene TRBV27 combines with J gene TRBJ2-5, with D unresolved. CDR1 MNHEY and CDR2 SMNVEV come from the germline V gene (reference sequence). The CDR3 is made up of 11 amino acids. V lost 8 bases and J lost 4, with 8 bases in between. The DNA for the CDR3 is TGTGCCAGCGGACCAGGAGAGACCCAGTACTTC. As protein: CASGPGETQYF.

The CDR3 bases are TGTGCCAGCAGTTCCCCACTCTGGGGCACTGAAGCTTTCTTT. It encodes CASSSPLWGTEAFF. The chain is built from TRBV6-6 and TRBJ1-1; D gene ambiguous. Germline CDR1 reads MNHNY; CDR2 reads SVGAGI (reference sequence). The CDR3 is 14 residues long. The ends were cut back, 4 bases at V and 4 bases at J, with 13 bases in the middle.

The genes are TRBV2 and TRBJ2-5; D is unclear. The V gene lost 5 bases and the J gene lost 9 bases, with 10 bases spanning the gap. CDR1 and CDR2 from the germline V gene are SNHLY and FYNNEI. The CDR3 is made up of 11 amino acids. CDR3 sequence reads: CASSSGLPQYF. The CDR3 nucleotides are TGTGCCAGCAGTTCGGGTTTGCCCCAGTACTTC.

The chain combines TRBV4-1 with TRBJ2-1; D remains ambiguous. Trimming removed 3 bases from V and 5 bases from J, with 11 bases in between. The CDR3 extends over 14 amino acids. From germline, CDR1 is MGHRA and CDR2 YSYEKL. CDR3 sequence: CASSHPNTDNEQFF. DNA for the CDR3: TGCGCCAGCAGCCATCCTAACACCGACAATGAGCAGTTCTTC.